This is a list of T cell receptor beta chains from one sample in a study of T cells in Graves' hyperthyroidism and ophthalmopathy. MiXCR, run by TCRdb on the multiplex PCR reads, gives a single entry per CDR3 protein. Of hundreds of thousands of distinct CDR3 sequences in the sample, roughly 32% were seen once. The material sequenced was blood. All receptors derive from a middle-aged woman with Graves' hyperthyroidism. Both conserved end residues are part of each CDR3. D genes are given only for firm matches. A clone size is listed for some rows: how often the clone was seen (once, few, many), or a class if it is expanded.

TGTGCCAGTAGTATTCTTCCCAGGGGGTTAAACACTGAAGCTTTCTTT	CASSILPRGLNTEAFF	TRBD1	TRBJ1-1	.	TRBV19
TGTGCCAGCAGCCGTGTACCCCTTGGGTCTGGAAACACCATATATTTT	CASSRVPLGSGNTIYF	.	TRBJ1-3	few	TRBV7-9
TGTGCCAGCAGCTTACCGGGACTAGCGGGAGATACGCAGTATTTT	CASSLPGLAGDTQYF	TRBD2	TRBJ2-3	.	TRBV7-2
TGTGCCATCAGTGTGGCGGGACCCAACTATGGCTACACCTTC	CAISVAGPNYGYTF	.	TRBJ1-2	once	TRBV10-3
TGCGCCAGCAGCCAAGATCGGGTGCGGGAGGGGACCCAGTACTTC	CASSQDRVREGTQYF	TRBD2	TRBJ2-5	few	TRBV4-3
TGTGCCAGCAGCTCATTCAATGTCTACGAGCAGTACTTC	CASSSFNVYEQYF	.	TRBJ2-7	few	TRBV7-2
TGTGCCAGCAGTTTCGTAGCCGGCGAGCAGTTCTTC	CASSFVAGEQFF	.	TRBJ2-1	.	TRBV12-3/TRBV12-4
TGTGCCAGTAGTATCGCGACAGGGCAAACCTACGAGCAGTACTTC	CASSIATGQTYEQYF	TRBD1	TRBJ2-7	many	TRBV19
TGTGCCAGCAGCCGCTTGTTATCCGCAACTAATGAAAAACTGTTTTTT	CASSRLLSATNEKLFF	.	TRBJ1-4	many	TRBV9
TGTGCCAGCAGCGGAAATCGGGGGGGGACGGTCACCATATATTTT	CASSGNRGGTVTIYF	.	TRBJ1-3	.	TRBV13
TGTGCCAGCAGCCAAGATGGACACCACTATGGCTACACCTTC	CASSQDGHHYGYTF	.	TRBJ1-2	few	TRBV3-1
TGTGCCAGCAGCTTACGACAGTCGGCCTATGGCTACACCTTC	CASSLRQSAYGYTF	.	TRBJ1-2	.	TRBV5-4
TGTGCCAGCAGTTTTACGACGGTCAATCAGCCCCAGCATTTT	CASSFTTVNQPQHF	.	TRBJ1-5	many	TRBV7-9
TGCAGCTTAACGCCAGGGAGCTACGAGCAGTACTTC	CSLTPGSYEQYF	.	TRBJ2-7	.	TRBV29-1
TGTGCCAGCAGCTACAGACAGGGGGCTAATCAGCCCCAGCATTTT	CASSYRQGANQPQHF	TRBD1	TRBJ1-5	.	TRBV5-6
TGTGCCAGCAGCCACTACAGGGAGTCCTATGGCTACACCTTC	CASSHYRESYGYTF	.	TRBJ1-2	.	TRBV7-2
TGTGCCAGCAGCTCATCCGGCAGGTCCCACACTGAAGCTTTCTTT	CASSSSGRSHTEAFF	.	TRBJ1-1	many	TRBV7-2
TGTGCCACACGGGAGAATTACTATGGCTACACCTTC	CATRENYYGYTF	.	TRBJ1-2	.	TRBV10-3
TGTGCCAGCTCCCCTGCTAGCGGGAGGTATTGGAATGAGCAGTTCTTC	CASSPASGRYWNEQFF	TRBD2	TRBJ2-1	.	TRBV18
TGTGCCAGCTGGGGATTGGACAGGCTCCAAGAGACCCAGTACTTC	CASWGLDRLQETQYF	TRBD1	TRBJ2-5	few	TRBV6-6
TGCAGTGCCAGGACAGGGGGCAATCAGCCCCAGTACTTC	CSARTGGNQPQYF	TRBD1	TRBJ2-5	.	TRBV20-1
TGTGCCGCGTCAGCGGGATCTAGCGGCACCTACGAGCAGTACTTC	CAASAGSSGTYEQYF	TRBD2	TRBJ2-7	many	TRBV19
TGTGCCAGCAGCTTGGAGGGGGTCGCAAGCAATCAGCCCCAGCATTTT	CASSLEGVASNQPQHF	.	TRBJ1-5	few	TRBV5-8
TGTGCCGCCGGGGTAGGGGAGACCCAGTACTTC	CAAGVGETQYF	.	TRBJ2-5	few	TRBV6-6
TGTGCCAGCAGTTACAGCGGGGGCCTAGAGACCCAGTACTTC	CASSYSGGLETQYF	TRBD2	TRBJ2-5	.	TRBV6-5
TGTGCCACCAGTGATACAGGAGAAGATGGCTGCACCTTC	CATSDTGEDGCTF	.	TRBJ1-2	.	TRBV24-1
TGTGCCATCAGTCGAAGCATAGGTCCAGGCCAAAACATTCAGTACTTC	CAISRSIGPGQNIQYF	.	TRBJ2-4	.	TRBV10-3
TGTGCCAGCCGGGGGGGATACTCTGGAAACACCATATATTTT	CASRGGYSGNTIYF	.	TRBJ1-3	many	TRBV19
TGTGCCAGCAGCGGAGACAGGGACGAGCAGTACTTC	CASSGDRDEQYF	TRBD1	TRBJ2-7	many	TRBV9
TGTGCCAGCGCCGTTTCGACTAGCCGGGCCGGGGAGCTGTTTTTT	CASAVSTSRAGELFF	TRBD2	TRBJ2-2	many	TRBV2
TGTGCCAGCAGCCCTGACCAGGGGGGGGCCGCTAGGCAGTACTTC	CASSPDQGGAARQYF	.	TRBJ2-7	.	TRBV7-4
TGTGCCAGCAGTTATCTCCGGACTAGCGGGGGCCCCCTCGAGCAGTACTTC	CASSYLRTSGGPLEQYF	TRBD2	TRBJ2-7	.	TRBV6-5
TGTGCCATCAGGAGAACAGGGGGCACCGGGGAGCTGTTTTTT	CAIRRTGGTGELFF	TRBD1	TRBJ2-2	many	TRBV10-3
TGCGCCAGCAGCCAAGCCGGGGATCGGGTTGGAAACACCATATATTTT	CASSQAGDRVGNTIYF	.	TRBJ1-3	.	TRBV7-9
TGTGCCAGCAGCCTTCTCGGACTAGCGGGAGATCTTAATAGGGACACCGGGGAGCTGTTTTTT	CASSLLGLAGDLNRDTGELFF	TRBD2	TRBJ2-2	.	TRBV9
TGTGCCAGCAAGACAGGGGCCCCTCCCTACGAGCAGTACTTC	CASKTGAPPYEQYF	TRBD1	TRBJ2-7	many	TRBV2
TGTGCCAGCAGAGGACAGCGGACTAGCGGCCTCCCGTACTTC	CASRGQRTSGLPYF	TRBD2	TRBJ2-5	many	TRBV2
TGTGCCAGCAGTTACTCGATTAGGTACACGGGAGGGGAAAAACTGTTTTTT	CASSYSIRYTGGEKLFF	.	TRBJ1-4	.	TRBV10-3
TGCAGCGTTGATTCAACCCCGGAAGGGGGCTACACCTTC	CSVDSTPEGGYTF	.	TRBJ1-2	many	TRBV29-1
TGTGCCAGCAGCGTTCATCCGGGGGTGAACACTGAAGCTTTCTTT	CASSVHPGVNTEAFF	.	TRBJ1-1	.	TRBV9
TGTGCCAGCAGCCGGGACAATGCCAACACCGGGGAGCTGTTTTTT	CASSRDNANTGELFF	.	TRBJ2-2	many	TRBV6-1
TGTGCCAGTAGTACGGACCATACAGGGTTAGTGCGATCACCCCTCCACTTT	CASSTDHTGLVRSPLHF	.	TRBJ1-6	many	TRBV19
TGTGCCATCGCGGGCAGGGTAAACAATGAGCAGTTCTTC	CAIAGRVNNEQFF	.	TRBJ2-1	once	TRBV10-3
TGTGCCAGCAGTTTGGGGGGACAGGGGCCCAATCAGCCCCAGCATTTT	CASSLGGQGPNQPQHF	TRBD1	TRBJ1-5	.	TRBV12-3/TRBV12-4
TGCAGTGCTACCCGTGGGGGTTACACTGAAGCTTTCTTT	CSATRGGYTEAFF	.	TRBJ1-1	.	TRBV20-1
TGTGCCAGCAGTTCCCAGACACTATCAACACCCCTCCACTTT	CASSSQTLSTPLHF	.	TRBJ1-6	many	TRBV6-5
TGTGCCAGCACACCAACAGGGGGCCGCGAGCAGTACTTC	CASTPTGGREQYF	TRBD1	TRBJ2-7	.	TRBV25-1
TGCAGTGCTAGGATAGGTGCAGGGACCCGATTGGCCCTCCACTTT	CSARIGAGTRLALHF	.	TRBJ1-6	.	TRBV20-1
TGTGCCAGCTCAGCAGGGTCCAATCAGCCCCGGCATTTT	CASSAGSNQPRHF	.	TRBJ1-5	.	TRBV6-1
TGCGCCAGCAGCTTGCAAGGTGGGGGGTCCTACGAGCAGTACTTC	CASSLQGGGSYEQYF	.	TRBJ2-7	few	TRBV5-1
TGTGCCAGCGTCCCGGGACAGGGGGTTGGGGCCAACGTCCTGACTTTC	CASVPGQGVGANVLTF	TRBD1	TRBJ2-6	few	TRBV2
TGCGCCAGCAGCCAGCTTTTAGGGGAGAACACTGAAGCTTTCTTT	CASSQLLGENTEAFF	.	TRBJ1-1	.	TRBV7-2
TGTGCCAGCAGTGGATTGGGACTCCTCTATGGCTACACCTTC	CASSGLGLLYGYTF	.	TRBJ1-2	.	TRBV25-1
TGTGCCAGCAGCCAGGGCCCGGGAAGAGAACAGCCCCAGCATTTT	CASSQGPGREQPQHF	.	TRBJ1-5	.	TRBV19
TGCGCCAGCAGCCAAGCTCACTCAGGGAACTATGGCTACACCTTC	CASSQAHSGNYGYTF	.	TRBJ1-2	.	TRBV4-3
TGTGCCAGCAGCTTAAATGGAGGGGGCTCTGGAAACACCATATATTTT	CASSLNGGGSGNTIYF	.	TRBJ1-3	few	TRBV7-3
TGTGCCATCAAGCCCGGGACTAGCGGACCAGTAGGCGGGGAGCTGTTTTTT	CAIKPGTSGPVGGELFF	TRBD2	TRBJ2-2	.	TRBV10-3